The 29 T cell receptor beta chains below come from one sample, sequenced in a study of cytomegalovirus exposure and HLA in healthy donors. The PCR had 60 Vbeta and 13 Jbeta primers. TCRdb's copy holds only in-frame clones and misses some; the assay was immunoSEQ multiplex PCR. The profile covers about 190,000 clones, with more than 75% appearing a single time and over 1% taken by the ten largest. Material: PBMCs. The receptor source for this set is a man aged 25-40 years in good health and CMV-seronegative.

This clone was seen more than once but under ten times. For the CDR3, the DNA is TGTGCCAGCAGCGAGAAGACAGGGGCTAACTATGGCTACACCTTC. Encoded protein: CASSEKTGANYGYTF. The rearrangement links TRBV4-2 to TRBJ1-2, with TRBD1 matching over 8 bases. The germline V gene encodes CDR1 LGHNA and CDR2 YNFKEQ. The CDR3 extends over 15 amino acids. J was trimmed by 0 bases and V by 5 bases; bases with no gene match: 5.

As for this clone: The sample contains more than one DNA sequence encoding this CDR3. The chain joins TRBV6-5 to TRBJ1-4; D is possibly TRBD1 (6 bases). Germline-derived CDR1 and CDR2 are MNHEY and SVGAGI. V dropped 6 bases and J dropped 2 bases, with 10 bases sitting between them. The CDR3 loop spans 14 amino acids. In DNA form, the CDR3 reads TGTGCCAGCAGCCGCGACAGGACTAATGAAAAACTGTTTTTT. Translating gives CASSRDRTNEKLFF.

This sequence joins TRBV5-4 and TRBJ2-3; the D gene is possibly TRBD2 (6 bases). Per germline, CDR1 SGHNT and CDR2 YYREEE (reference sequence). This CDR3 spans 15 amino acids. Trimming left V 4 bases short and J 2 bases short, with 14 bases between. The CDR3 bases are TGTGCCAGCAGCACCACCGGGACTCACACAGATACGCAGTATTTT. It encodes CASSTTGTHTDTQYF.

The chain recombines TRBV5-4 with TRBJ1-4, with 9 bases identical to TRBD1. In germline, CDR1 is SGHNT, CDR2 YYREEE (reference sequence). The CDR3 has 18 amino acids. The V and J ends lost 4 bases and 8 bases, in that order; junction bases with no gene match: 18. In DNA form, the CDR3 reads TGTGCCAGCAGCCCGGAGGGCCCCCTACAGGGGGCGGGAGAAAAACTGTTTTTT. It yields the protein CASSPEGPLQGAGEKLFF.

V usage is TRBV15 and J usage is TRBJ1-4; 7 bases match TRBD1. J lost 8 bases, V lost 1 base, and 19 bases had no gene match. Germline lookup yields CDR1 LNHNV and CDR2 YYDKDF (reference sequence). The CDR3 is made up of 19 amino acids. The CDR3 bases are TGTGCCACCAGCAGAGCACCCCTATCGAGGGGGCGCGATGGAGAAAAACTGTTTTTT. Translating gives CATSRAPLSRGRDGEKLFF.

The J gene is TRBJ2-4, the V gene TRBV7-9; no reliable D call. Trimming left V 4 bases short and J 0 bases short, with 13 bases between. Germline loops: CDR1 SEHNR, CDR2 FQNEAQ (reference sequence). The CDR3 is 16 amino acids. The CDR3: CASSSSLLAAKNIQYF. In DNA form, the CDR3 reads TGTGCCAGCAGCTCCTCGTTATTGGCAGCCAAAAACATTCAGTACTTC.

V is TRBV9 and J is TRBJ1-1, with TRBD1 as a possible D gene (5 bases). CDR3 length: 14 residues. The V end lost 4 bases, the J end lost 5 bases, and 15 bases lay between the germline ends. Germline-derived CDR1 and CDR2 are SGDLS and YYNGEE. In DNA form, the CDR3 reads TGTGCCAGCAGCAAGGGCAGGGTGTTTACTGAAGCTTTCTTT. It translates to CASSKGRVFTEAFF.

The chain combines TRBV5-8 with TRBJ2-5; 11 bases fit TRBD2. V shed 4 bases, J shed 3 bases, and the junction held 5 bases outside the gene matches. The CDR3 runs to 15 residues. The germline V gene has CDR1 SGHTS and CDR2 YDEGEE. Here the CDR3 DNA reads TGTGCCAGCAGCCCTAGCGGGGGGCTGGAAGAGACCCAGTACTTC. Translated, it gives CASSPSGGLEETQYF.

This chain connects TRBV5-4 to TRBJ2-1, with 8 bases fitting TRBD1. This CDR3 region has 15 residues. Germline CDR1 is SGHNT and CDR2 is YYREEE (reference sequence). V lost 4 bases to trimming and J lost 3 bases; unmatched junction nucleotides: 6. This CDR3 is CASSPGTGIYNEQFF. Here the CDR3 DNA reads TGTGCCAGCAGCCCTGGGACAGGAATCTACAATGAGCAGTTCTTC. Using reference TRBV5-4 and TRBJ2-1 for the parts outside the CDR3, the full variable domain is ETGVTQSPTHLIKTRGQQVTLRCSSQSGHNTVSWYQQALGQGPQFIFQYYREEENGRGNFPPRFSGLQFPNYSSELNVNALELDDSALYLCASSPGTGIYNEQFFGPGTRLTVL.

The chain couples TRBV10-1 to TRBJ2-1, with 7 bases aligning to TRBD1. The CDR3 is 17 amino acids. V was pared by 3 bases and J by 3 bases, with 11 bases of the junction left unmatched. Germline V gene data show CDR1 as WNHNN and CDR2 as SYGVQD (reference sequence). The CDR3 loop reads CASSDRPRRDSYNEQFF. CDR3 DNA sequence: TGCGCCAGCAGTGACAGGCCCCGCCGGGACAGCTACAATGAGCAGTTCTTC.

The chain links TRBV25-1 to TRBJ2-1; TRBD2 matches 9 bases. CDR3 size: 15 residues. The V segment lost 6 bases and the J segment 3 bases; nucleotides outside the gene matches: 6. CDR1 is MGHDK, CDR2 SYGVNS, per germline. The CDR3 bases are TGTGCCAGCAGGGGAGCGGGAGGAAACTACAATGAGCAGTTCTTC. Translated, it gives CASRGAGGNYNEQFF.

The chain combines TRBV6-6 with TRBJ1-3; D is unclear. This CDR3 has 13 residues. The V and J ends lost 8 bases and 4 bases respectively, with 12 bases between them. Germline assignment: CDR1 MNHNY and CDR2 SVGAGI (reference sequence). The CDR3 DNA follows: TGTGCCAGCCGACCGTTAGCAGGAAACACCATATATTTT. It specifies CASRPLAGNTIYF.

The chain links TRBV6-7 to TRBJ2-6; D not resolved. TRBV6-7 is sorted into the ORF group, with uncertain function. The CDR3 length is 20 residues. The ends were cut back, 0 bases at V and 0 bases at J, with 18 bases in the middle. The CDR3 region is CASSYSNVLASLSGANVLTF. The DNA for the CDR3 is TGTGCCAGCAGTTACTCGAATGTGTTGGCTAGTCTCTCTGGGGCCAACGTCCTGACTTTC.

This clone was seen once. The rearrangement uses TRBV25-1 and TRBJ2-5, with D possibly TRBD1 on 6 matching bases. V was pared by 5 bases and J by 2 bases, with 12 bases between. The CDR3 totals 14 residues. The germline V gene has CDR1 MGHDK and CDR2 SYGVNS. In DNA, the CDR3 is TGTGCCAGCAGTCGGACAGAAATACAAGAGACCCAGTACTTC. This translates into CASSRTEIQETQYF. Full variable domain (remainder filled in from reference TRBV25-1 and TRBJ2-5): EADIYQTPRYLVIGTGKKITLECSQTMGHDKMYWYQQDPGMELHLIHYSYGVNSTEKGDLSSESTVSRIRTEHFPLTLESARPSHTSQYLCASSRTEIQETQYFGPGTRLLVL.

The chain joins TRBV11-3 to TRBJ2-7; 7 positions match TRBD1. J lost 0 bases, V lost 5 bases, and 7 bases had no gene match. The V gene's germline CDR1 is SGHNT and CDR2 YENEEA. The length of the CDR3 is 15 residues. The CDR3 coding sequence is TGTGCCAGCAGCCAAGGGGGCCAGGACTCCTACGAGCAGTACTTC. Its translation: CASSQGGQDSYEQYF.

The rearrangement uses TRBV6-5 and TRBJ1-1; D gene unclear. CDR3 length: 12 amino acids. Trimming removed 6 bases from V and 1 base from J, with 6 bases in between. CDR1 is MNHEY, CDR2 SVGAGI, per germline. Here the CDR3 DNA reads TGTGCCAGCAGGACACAGAACACTGAAGCTTTCTTT. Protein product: CASRTQNTEAFF.

CDR3 protein: CAWGTGLAGVDEQFF. CDR3 sequence (DNA): TGTGCCTGGGGGACCGGACTAGCGGGAGTCGATGAGCAGTTCTTC. The J gene is TRBJ2-1, the V gene TRBV30, with TRBD2 identical over 13 bases. Germline lookup yields CDR1 GTSNPN and CDR2 SVGIG (reference sequence). The CDR3 length is 15 residues. V gave up 5 bases and J gave up 8 bases; unmatched junction bases: 9.

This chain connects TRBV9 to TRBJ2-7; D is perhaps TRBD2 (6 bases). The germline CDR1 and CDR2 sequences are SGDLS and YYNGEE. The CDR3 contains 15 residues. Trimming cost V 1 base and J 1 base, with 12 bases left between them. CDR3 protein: CASSVISGPSYEQYF. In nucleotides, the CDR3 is TGTGCCAGCAGCGTAATCAGCGGGCCTTCCTACGAGCAGTACTTC.

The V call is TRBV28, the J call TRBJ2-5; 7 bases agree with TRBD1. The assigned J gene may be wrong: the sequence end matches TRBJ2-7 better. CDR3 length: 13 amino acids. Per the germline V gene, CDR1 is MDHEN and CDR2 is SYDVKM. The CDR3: CASMVGQDYEQYF. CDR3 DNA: TGTGCCAGCATGGTAGGACAGGACTACGAGCAGTACTTC.

The DNA of the CDR3 is TGTGCCAGCAGACCTAGGGGGGGAGGGGCTACAGATACGCAGTATTTT. Its translation is CASRPRGGGATDTQYF. V and J are TRBV27 and TRBJ2-3; TRBD2 is a possible D gene (7 bases). The V gene lost 6 bases and the J gene lost 3 bases, with 19 bases spanning the gap. Germline V CDR1 and CDR2: MNHEY, SMNVEV (reference sequence). The CDR3 totals 16 residues.

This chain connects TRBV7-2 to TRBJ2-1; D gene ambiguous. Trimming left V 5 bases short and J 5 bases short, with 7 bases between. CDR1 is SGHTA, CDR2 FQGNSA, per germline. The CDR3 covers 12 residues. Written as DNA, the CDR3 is TGTGCCAGCAGCCGGCGGAACAATGAGCAGTTCTTC. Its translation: CASSRRNNEQFF. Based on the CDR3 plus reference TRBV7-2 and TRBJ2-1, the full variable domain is GAGVSQSPSNKVTEKGKDVELRCDPISGHTALYWYRQSLGQGLEFLIYFQGNSAPDKSGLPSDRFSAERTGGSVSTLTIQRTQQEDSAVYLCASSRRNNEQFFGPGTRLTVL.

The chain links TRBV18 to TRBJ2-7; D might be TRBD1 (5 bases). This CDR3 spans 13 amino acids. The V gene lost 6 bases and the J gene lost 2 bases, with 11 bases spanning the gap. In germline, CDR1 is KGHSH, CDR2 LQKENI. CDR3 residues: CASSLAGTYEQYF. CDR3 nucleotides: TGTGCCAGCTCCCTCGCAGGGACCTACGAGCAGTACTTC.

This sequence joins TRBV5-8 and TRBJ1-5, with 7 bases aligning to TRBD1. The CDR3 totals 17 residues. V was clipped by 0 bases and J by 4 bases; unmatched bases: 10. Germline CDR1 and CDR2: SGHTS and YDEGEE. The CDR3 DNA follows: TGTGCCAGCAGCTTGGGTTACCGCTCGACAGGGAATCAGCCCCAGCATTTT. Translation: CASSLGYRSTGNQPQHF.

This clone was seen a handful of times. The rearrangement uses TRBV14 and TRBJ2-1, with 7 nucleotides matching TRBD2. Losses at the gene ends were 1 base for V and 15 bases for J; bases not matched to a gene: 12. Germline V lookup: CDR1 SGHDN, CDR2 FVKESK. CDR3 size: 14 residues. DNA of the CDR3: TGTGCCAGCAGCCAAGTTTCGAGACTAGCAGCAAGGTTCTTC. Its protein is CASSQVSRLAARFF.

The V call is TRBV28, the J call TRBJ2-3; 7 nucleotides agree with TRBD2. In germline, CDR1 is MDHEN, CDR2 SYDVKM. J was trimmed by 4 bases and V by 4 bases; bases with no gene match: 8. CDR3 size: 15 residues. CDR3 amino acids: CASSWEGGFADTQYF. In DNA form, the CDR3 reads TGTGCCAGCAGTTGGGAGGGAGGGTTCGCAGATACGCAGTATTTT.

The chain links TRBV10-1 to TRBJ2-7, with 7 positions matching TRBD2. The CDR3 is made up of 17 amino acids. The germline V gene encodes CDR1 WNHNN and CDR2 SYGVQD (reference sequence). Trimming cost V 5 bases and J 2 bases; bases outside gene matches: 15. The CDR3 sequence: CASSKYNQRGLPYEQYF. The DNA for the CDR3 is TGCGCCAGCAGTAAGTACAACCAGCGGGGTCTACCCTACGAGCAGTACTTC.

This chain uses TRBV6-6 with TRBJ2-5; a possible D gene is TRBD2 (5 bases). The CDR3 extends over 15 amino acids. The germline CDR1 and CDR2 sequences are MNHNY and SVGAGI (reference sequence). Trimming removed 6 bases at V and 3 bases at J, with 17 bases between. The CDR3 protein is CASRSSASGEETQYF. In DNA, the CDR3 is TGTGCCAGCAGATCCTCCGCTTCCGGGGAAGAGACCCAGTACTTC.

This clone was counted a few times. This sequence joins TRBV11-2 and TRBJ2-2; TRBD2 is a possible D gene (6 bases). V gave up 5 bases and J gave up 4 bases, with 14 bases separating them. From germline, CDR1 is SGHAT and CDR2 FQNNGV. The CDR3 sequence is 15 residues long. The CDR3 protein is CASSRLAGLTGELFF. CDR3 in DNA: TGTGCCAGCAGCCGTTTGGCGGGACTCACCGGGGAGCTGTTTTTT.

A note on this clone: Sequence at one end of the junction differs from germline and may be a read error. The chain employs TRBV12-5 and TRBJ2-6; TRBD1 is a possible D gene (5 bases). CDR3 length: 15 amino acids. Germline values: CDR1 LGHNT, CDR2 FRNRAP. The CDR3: CASGLEVSGANGLTF. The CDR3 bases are TGTGCTAGTGGTTTGGAGGTCTCTGGGGCCAACGGCCTGACTTTC.